A selection of T cell receptor beta chains follows, all from one sample in a study of T cells in Graves' hyperthyroidism and ophthalmopathy. TCRdb re-analysed the multiplex PCR reads in MiXCR, keeping a single row per CDR3 protein. This table has around 520,000 distinct CDR3 sequences, about 15% appearing once. Sequenced input: blood. These receptors originate from a woman between 35 and 50 years old with Graves' hyperthyroidism. Both conserved end residues are part of each CDR3. Fields, in order: J gene, D gene, V gene, clone size, CDR3 protein, CDR3 DNA. A D gene is named only where the DNA matches it firmly. The size entry is marked missing in some rows and otherwise reads once, few, many or a size class.

j_call: TRBJ2-7
d_call: -
v_call: TRBV15
clone_size: many
cdr3_aa: CATSRDGDSQQYF
cdr3_nt: TGTGCCACCAGCAGAGATGGAGATTCTCAGCAGTACTTC

j_call: TRBJ1-1
d_call: TRBD1
v_call: TRBV5-1
clone_size: -
cdr3_aa: CASSPGPGTGTTEAFF
cdr3_nt: TGCGCCAGCAGCCCGGGTCCCGGGACAGGGACCACTGAAGCTTTCTTT

j_call: TRBJ2-7
d_call: -
v_call: TRBV20-1
clone_size: few
cdr3_aa: CSARADWNGSVYEQYF
cdr3_nt: TGCAGTGCTAGAGCCGATTGGAACGGGAGCGTTTACGAGCAGTACTTC

j_call: TRBJ1-4
d_call: -
v_call: TRBV28
clone_size: many
cdr3_aa: CASSLLEGLHNEKLFF
cdr3_nt: TGTGCCAGCAGTTTATTGGAGGGCCTCCATAATGAAAAACTGTTTTTT

j_call: TRBJ2-2
d_call: -
v_call: TRBV2
clone_size: many
cdr3_aa: CASRGGSTGELFF
cdr3_nt: TGTGCCAGCAGGGGCGGTTCTACCGGGGAGCTGTTTTTT

j_call: TRBJ1-1
d_call: TRBD1
v_call: TRBV2
clone_size: -
cdr3_aa: CASSVRGLVEAFF
cdr3_nt: TGTGCCAGCAGTGTTAGGGGGCTGGTTGAAGCTTTCTTT

j_call: TRBJ2-4
d_call: TRBD2
v_call: TRBV7-9
clone_size: few
cdr3_aa: CASSPTEAGEYSDIQYF
cdr3_nt: TGTGCCAGCAGCCCCACAGAAGCGGGAGAGTATTCCGACATTCAGTACTTC

j_call: TRBJ1-1
d_call: -
v_call: TRBV6-1
clone_size: many
cdr3_aa: CASTQDWLTANTEAFF
cdr3_nt: TGTGCCAGCACCCAGGATTGGTTGACAGCGAACACTGAAGCTTTCTTT

j_call: TRBJ2-5
d_call: TRBD1
v_call: TRBV11-3
clone_size: many
cdr3_aa: CASSSGQGQETQYF
cdr3_nt: TGTGCCAGCAGCTCCGGACAGGGCCAAGAGACCCAGTACTTC

j_call: TRBJ2-3
d_call: -
v_call: TRBV16
clone_size: many
cdr3_aa: CASSQSLVQGDADTQYF
cdr3_nt: TGTGCCAGCAGCCAATCGCTGGTACAGGGAGACGCAGATACGCAGTATTTT

j_call: TRBJ1-4
d_call: -
v_call: TRBV19
clone_size: -
cdr3_aa: CASSIRNEKLFF
cdr3_nt: TGTGCCAGTAGTATCCGGAATGAAAAACTGTTTTTT

j_call: TRBJ2-1
d_call: TRBD2
v_call: TRBV30
clone_size: many
cdr3_aa: CAWSVGLAGLGEQFF
cdr3_nt: TGTGCCTGGAGTGTAGGGCTAGCGGGACTTGGTGAGCAGTTCTTC

j_call: TRBJ1-1
d_call: -
v_call: TRBV28
clone_size: many
cdr3_aa: CASTRLNTEAFF
cdr3_nt: TGTGCCAGCACGAGGCTGAACACTGAAGCTTTCTTT

j_call: TRBJ1-1
d_call: -
v_call: TRBV19
clone_size: few
cdr3_aa: CASGTLRQGETEAFF
cdr3_nt: TGTGCCAGCGGGACCCTGAGGCAGGGAGAGACTGAAGCTTTCTTT

j_call: TRBJ1-2
d_call: -
v_call: TRBV6-2/TRBV6-3
clone_size: -
cdr3_aa: CASRDPGNYGYTF
cdr3_nt: TGTGCCAGCAGGGACCCTGGAAACTATGGCTACACCTTC

j_call: TRBJ1-6
d_call: TRBD1
v_call: TRBV5-1
clone_size: -
cdr3_aa: CASSLGTTGDPLHF
cdr3_nt: TGCGCCAGCAGCTTGGGGACGACAGGGGATCCCCTCCACTTT

j_call: TRBJ2-1
d_call: -
v_call: TRBV5-1
clone_size: many
cdr3_aa: CASSLNDYNEQFF
cdr3_nt: TGCGCCAGCAGCTTGAACGACTACAATGAGCAGTTCTTC

j_call: TRBJ2-3
d_call: TRBD2
v_call: TRBV20-1
clone_size: many
cdr3_aa: CSAGTSGGTDTQYF
cdr3_nt: TGCAGTGCAGGGACTAGCGGAGGCACAGATACGCAGTATTTT

j_call: TRBJ2-3
d_call: TRBD2
v_call: TRBV28
clone_size: many
cdr3_aa: CASSRREGTDTQYF
cdr3_nt: TGTGCCAGCTCACGGCGGGAGGGCACAGATACGCAGTATTTT

j_call: TRBJ2-3
d_call: -
v_call: TRBV2
clone_size: many
cdr3_aa: CASSGLDTQYF
cdr3_nt: TGTGCCAGCAGTGGTCTAGATACGCAGTATTTT

j_call: TRBJ2-3
d_call: TRBD2
v_call: TRBV10-1
clone_size: many
cdr3_aa: CASSEGTSRATDTQYF
cdr3_nt: TGCGCCAGCAGTGAGGGGACTAGCCGAGCTACAGATACGCAGTATTTT

j_call: TRBJ2-3
d_call: -
v_call: TRBV15
clone_size: -
cdr3_aa: CATSREVGGVGGTDTQYF
cdr3_nt: TGTGCCACCAGCAGAGAGGTTGGGGGAGTGGGGGGCACAGATACGCAGTATTTT

j_call: TRBJ1-1
d_call: TRBD1
v_call: TRBV27
clone_size: few
cdr3_aa: CASSPSKTGEAFF
cdr3_nt: TGTGCCAGCAGTCCGAGCAAGACAGGGGAAGCTTTCTTT

j_call: TRBJ1-2
d_call: -
v_call: TRBV7-2
clone_size: -
cdr3_aa: CASSLGGWDWYGYTF
cdr3_nt: TGTGCCAGCAGCTTAGGTGGCTGGGATTGGTATGGCTACACCTTC

j_call: TRBJ2-7
d_call: -
v_call: TRBV24-1
clone_size: -
cdr3_aa: CATSDGAAYEQYF
cdr3_nt: TGTGCCACCAGTGATGGGGCAGCCTACGAGCAGTACTTC

j_call: TRBJ2-1
d_call: -
v_call: TRBV27
clone_size: many
cdr3_aa: CASSLLAASYNEQFF
cdr3_nt: TGTGCCAGCAGCCTCTTAGCGGCGTCCTACAATGAGCAGTTCTTC

j_call: TRBJ2-5
d_call: TRBD1
v_call: TRBV11-3
clone_size: many
cdr3_aa: CASSRPGQGASQYF
cdr3_nt: TGTGCCAGCAGTCGCCCGGGACAGGGCGCATCTCAGTACTTC

j_call: TRBJ1-2
d_call: TRBD1
v_call: TRBV28
clone_size: many
cdr3_aa: CASGGQVEAAPYGYTF
cdr3_nt: TGTGCCAGCGGCGGACAGGTCGAGGCGGCACCCTATGGCTACACCTTC

j_call: TRBJ1-6
d_call: -
v_call: TRBV2
clone_size: many
cdr3_aa: CASGSYNSPLHF
cdr3_nt: TGTGCCAGCGGCTCCTATAATTCACCCCTCCACTTT

j_call: TRBJ1-3
d_call: -
v_call: TRBV3-1
clone_size: many
cdr3_aa: CASSQGGAGNTIYF
cdr3_nt: TGTGCCAGCAGCCAAGGCGGGGCTGGAAACACCATATATTTT

j_call: TRBJ1-1
d_call: -
v_call: TRBV20-1
clone_size: -
cdr3_aa: CSARGGRMNTEAFF
cdr3_nt: TGCAGTGCTAGGGGGGGCAGAATGAACACTGAAGCTTTCTTT

j_call: TRBJ2-1
d_call: TRBD2
v_call: TRBV11-2
clone_size: many
cdr3_aa: CASSLVSSGRIYNEQFF
cdr3_nt: TGTGCCAGCAGCTTAGTAAGTAGCGGGAGGATATACAATGAGCAGTTCTTC

j_call: TRBJ1-5
d_call: -
v_call: TRBV2
clone_size: many
cdr3_aa: CASSEGGVQPQHF
cdr3_nt: TGTGCCAGCAGTGAAGGGGGAGTTCAGCCCCAGCATTTT

j_call: TRBJ1-2
d_call: -
v_call: TRBV3-1
clone_size: -
cdr3_aa: CASSQDGKAPYGYTF
cdr3_nt: TGTGCCAGCAGCCAAGATGGAAAAGCCCCCTATGGCTACACCTTC

j_call: TRBJ2-5
d_call: TRBD2
v_call: TRBV7-2
clone_size: many
cdr3_aa: CASSLVAGGRETQYF
cdr3_nt: TGTGCCAGCAGCTTAGTAGCGGGAGGACGTGAGACCCAGTACTTC

j_call: TRBJ1-2
d_call: -
v_call: TRBV27
clone_size: many
cdr3_aa: CASRPAGKNGYTF
cdr3_nt: TGTGCCAGCAGGCCGGCAGGGAAGAACGGCTACACCTTC

j_call: TRBJ1-5
d_call: -
v_call: TRBV7-9
clone_size: few
cdr3_aa: CASQGLRNQPQHF
cdr3_nt: TGTGCCAGCCAGGGCCTTAGGAATCAGCCCCAGCATTTT